Listed below are T cell receptor beta chains from one sample, sequenced in a study of blood T cell repertoires in COVID-19. The protocol was immunoSEQ multiplex PCR, while the TCRdb copy is restricted to in-frame clones and leaves out a portion. The sample carries about 300,000 clones, about four fifths recorded once. Sequencing was carried out using peripheral blood. The receptors stem from a human donor with COVID-19, enrolled during active disease. The donor label of this sample is uncertain. The CDR3 runs from the conserved cysteine through the conserved F or W. A D gene is named only where the DNA matches it firmly. Not all rows give a size; the values are once, few, many and, for expanded clones, a class.

NA,NA,TRBV27,TRBJ1-1,TGTGCCAGCAGTTTATGGAGGGAAAGCACTGAAGCTTTCTTT,CASSLWRESTEAFF
NA,NA,TRBV5-6,TRBJ2-4,TGTGCCAGCAGCACAACTGGTACAGCTCTAGCCAAAAACATTCAGTACTTC,CASSTTGTALAKNIQYF
NA,few,TRBV9,TRBJ2-1,TGTGCCAGCAGCTCCAAACTAGTTGGTGTAAACAATGAGCAGTTCTTC,CASSSKLVGVNNEQFF
NA,NA,TRBV12-3/TRBV12-4,TRBJ1-1,TGTGCCAGCAGTAAGACTTATTACACTGAAGCTTTCTTT,CASSKTYYTEAFF
TRBD1,NA,TRBV11-2,TRBJ1-1,TGTGCCAGCAGCTTCGGAGCAGGGGGCGCAGGTACTGAAGCTTTCTTT,CASSFGAGGAGTEAFF
TRBD2,NA,TRBV2,TRBJ2-7,TGTGCCAGCAGTGAATTCAGCGGGAACGCCTACGAGCAGTACTTC,CASSEFSGNAYEQYF
TRBD2,NA,TRBV10-2,TRBJ2-1,TGCGCCAGCAGTGGCCGGATCCCGGGAGGGGGCAATGAGCAGTTCTTC,CASSGRIPGGGNEQFF
TRBD1,NA,TRBV24-1,TRBJ2-2,TGTGCCACCGCCGGGACAGGGAACACCGGGGAGCTGTTTTTT,CATAGTGNTGELFF
TRBD2,NA,TRBV27,TRBJ2-1,TGTGCCAGCAGTTCTCCAAGTAAGGCGGGAGGGAACAATGAGCAGTTCTTC,CASSSPSKAGGNNEQFF
TRBD1,NA,TRBV19,TRBJ1-5,TGTGCCAGTAGTATCTTTGCGACAGGGGGAGGTCAGCCCCAGCATTTT,CASSIFATGGGQPQHF
NA,NA,TRBV19,TRBJ1-5,TGTGCCAGTACCCCCAGGGCAGGCCTAAATCAGCCCCAGCATTTT,CASTPRAGLNQPQHF
TRBD2,NA,TRBV5-1,TRBJ2-7,TGCGCCAGCAGCTTGGGCTCGGCGGGAGGTGTCGAGCAGTACTTC,CASSLGSAGGVEQYF
NA,once,TRBV27,TRBJ2-3,TGTGCCAGCAGTTTACAGGGCATGGAGAATACGCAGTATTTT,CASSLQGMENTQYF
NA,NA,TRBV13,TRBJ2-1,TGTGCCAGCAGCCGCGGGACCGACAATGAGCAGTTCTTC,CASSRGTDNEQFF
TRBD2,once,TRBV12-5,TRBJ2-1,TGTGCTAGTGTCCCAGGACTAGCAGGTCTTTACAATGAGCAGTTCTTC,CASVPGLAGLYNEQFF
NA,NA,TRBV4-1,TRBJ2-2,TGCGCCAGCAGCTCGGACAGTCCGAACACCGGGGAGCTGTTTTTT,CASSSDSPNTGELFF
NA,few,TRBV27,TRBJ1-5,TGTGCCAGCAGTTTATACGCGGGGGGCCGCAATCAGCCCCAGCATTTT,CASSLYAGGRNQPQHF
TRBD2,NA,TRBV10-3,TRBJ2-1,TGTGCCATCAGTGAGTCTACTAGCGGGAGTGGGAGTGAGCAGTTCTTC,CAISESTSGSGSEQFF
NA,NA,TRBV7-9,TRBJ1-6,TGTGCCAGCAGCTCCGAAAAGCCCGGGATAAATTCACCCCTCCACTTT,CASSSEKPGINSPLHF
TRBD1,NA,TRBV28,TRBJ1-5,TGTGCCAGCAGTCCAACAGGGGGCAGGGGCAATCAGCCCCAGCATTTT,CASSPTGGRGNQPQHF
NA,NA,TRBV19,TRBJ1-2,TGTGCCAGTAGTATTCGACAGACTCTCCTGTCCTCGGGCTACACCTTC,CASSIRQTLLSSGYTF
TRBD2,NA,TRBV6-2/TRBV6-3,TRBJ2-1,TGTGCCAGCAGTCCCCCTAGCGGGAATGGCTACAATGAGCAGTTCTTC,CASSPPSGNGYNEQFF
NA,NA,TRBV29-1,TRBJ2-2,TGCAGCGTTGCCGGGACTTCATACACCGGGGAGCTGTTTTTT,CSVAGTSYTGELFF
NA,few,TRBV2,TRBJ1-3,TGTGCCAGCACCATGGATGGCTGGAGCTCTGGAAACACCATATATTTT,CASTMDGWSSGNTIYF
NA,NA,TRBV7-2,TRBJ1-5,TGTGCCAGCAGCTTAGGGGTACAGCCTAATCAGCCCCAGCATTTT,CASSLGVQPNQPQHF
TRBD2,NA,TRBV18,TRBJ2-7,TGTGCCAGCTCACCGGCGGGGGACGAGCAGTACTTC,CASSPAGDEQYF
TRBD2,NA,TRBV7-9,TRBJ2-2,TGTGCCAGCAGCTTACTAGCCGGGACTAGCGGTACCGGGGAGCTGTTTTTT,CASSLLAGTSGTGELFF
TRBD1,NA,TRBV28,TRBJ2-7,TGTGCCAGCAGTTTCCGGACAGGGAACCGCTACGAGCAGTACTTC,CASSFRTGNRYEQYF
TRBD1,NA,TRBV15,TRBJ1-1,TGTGCCACCAGCGGAAGGACAGGACCGAACACTGAAGCTTTCTTT,CATSGRTGPNTEAFF
NA,once,TRBV11-2,TRBJ1-1,TGTGCCAGCAGCTTACAGGGCTCCCTTGGTAGGAACACTGAAGCTTTCTTT,CASSLQGSLGRNTEAFF
TRBD1,NA,TRBV4-2,TRBJ2-3,TGTGCCAGCAGCCAAGAAACCGGGACAGGGGCGGATACGCAGTATTTT,CASSQETGTGADTQYF
TRBD1,many,TRBV19,TRBJ1-2,TGTGCCAGTAGTCGACAGGGGGACTATGGCTACACCTTC,CASSRQGDYGYTF